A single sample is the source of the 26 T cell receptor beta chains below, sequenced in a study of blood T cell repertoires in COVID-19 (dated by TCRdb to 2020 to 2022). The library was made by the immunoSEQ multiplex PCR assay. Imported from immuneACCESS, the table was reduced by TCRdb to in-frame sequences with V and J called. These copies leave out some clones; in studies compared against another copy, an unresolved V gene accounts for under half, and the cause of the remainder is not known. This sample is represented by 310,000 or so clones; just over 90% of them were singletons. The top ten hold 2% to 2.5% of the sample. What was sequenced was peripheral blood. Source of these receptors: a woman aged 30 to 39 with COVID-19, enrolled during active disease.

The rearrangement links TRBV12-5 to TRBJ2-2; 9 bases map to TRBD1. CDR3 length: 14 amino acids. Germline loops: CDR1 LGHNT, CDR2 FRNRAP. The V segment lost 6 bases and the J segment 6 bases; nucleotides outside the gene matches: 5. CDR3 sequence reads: CASGPGQGAGELFF. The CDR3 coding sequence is TGTGCTAGTGGGCCGGGACAGGGAGCCGGGGAGCTGTTTTTT.

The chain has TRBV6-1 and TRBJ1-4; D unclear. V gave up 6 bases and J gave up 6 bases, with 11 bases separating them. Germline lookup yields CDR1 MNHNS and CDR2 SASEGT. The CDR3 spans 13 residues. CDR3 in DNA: TGTGCCAGCAGGCCCCCTCCGGATGAAAAACTGTTTTTT. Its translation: CASRPPPDEKLFF.

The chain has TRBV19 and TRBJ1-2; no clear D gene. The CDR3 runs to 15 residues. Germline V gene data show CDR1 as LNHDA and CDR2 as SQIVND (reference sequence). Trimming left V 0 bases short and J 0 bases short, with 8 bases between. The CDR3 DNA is TGTGCCAGTAGTATAGACAGCGACGCTAACTATGGCTACACCTTC. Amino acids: CASSIDSDANYGYTF.

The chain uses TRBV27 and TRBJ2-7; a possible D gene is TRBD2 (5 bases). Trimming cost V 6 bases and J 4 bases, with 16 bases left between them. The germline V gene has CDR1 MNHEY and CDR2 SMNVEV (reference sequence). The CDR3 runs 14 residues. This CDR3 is CASSLGPGVYEQYF. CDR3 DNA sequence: TGTGCCAGCAGCCTAGGCCCCGGGGTTTACGAGCAGTACTTC.

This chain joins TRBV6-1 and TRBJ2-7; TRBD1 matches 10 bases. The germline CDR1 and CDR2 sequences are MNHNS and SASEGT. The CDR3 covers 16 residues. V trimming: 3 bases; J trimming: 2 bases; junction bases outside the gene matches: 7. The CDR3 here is CASSDFGGTGAYEQYF. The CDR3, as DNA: TGTGCCAGCAGTGATTTTGGCGGGACAGGGGCCTACGAGCAGTACTTC.

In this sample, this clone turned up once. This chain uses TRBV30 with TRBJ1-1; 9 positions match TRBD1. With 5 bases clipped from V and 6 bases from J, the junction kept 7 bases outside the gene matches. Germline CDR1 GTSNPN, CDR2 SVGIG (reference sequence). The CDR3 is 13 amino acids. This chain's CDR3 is CAWVDRGPSEAFF. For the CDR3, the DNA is TGTGCCTGGGTGGACAGGGGTCCGTCTGAAGCTTTCTTT.

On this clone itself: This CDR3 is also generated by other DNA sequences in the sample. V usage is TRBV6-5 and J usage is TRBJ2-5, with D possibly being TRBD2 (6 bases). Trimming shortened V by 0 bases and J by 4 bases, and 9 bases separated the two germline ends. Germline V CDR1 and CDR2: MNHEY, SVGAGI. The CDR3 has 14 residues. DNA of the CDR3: TGTGCCAGCAGTTACTCGGGAGGAGGAGAGACCCAGTACTTC. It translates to CASSYSGGGETQYF.

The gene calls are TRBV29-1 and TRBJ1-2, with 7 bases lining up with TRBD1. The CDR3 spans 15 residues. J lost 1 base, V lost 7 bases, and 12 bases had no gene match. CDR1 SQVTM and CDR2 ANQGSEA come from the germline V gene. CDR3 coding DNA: TGCAGCGCTAAGGGACAGTACAACGATAACTATGGCTACACCTTC. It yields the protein CSAKGQYNDNYGYTF.

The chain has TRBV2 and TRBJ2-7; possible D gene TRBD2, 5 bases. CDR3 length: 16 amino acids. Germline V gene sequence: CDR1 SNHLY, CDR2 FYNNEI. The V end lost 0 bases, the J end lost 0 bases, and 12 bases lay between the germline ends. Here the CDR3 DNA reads TGTGCCAGCAGTGAAGCTCGGGGTTCGTCCTCCTACGAGCAGTACTTC. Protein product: CASSEARGSSSYEQYF.

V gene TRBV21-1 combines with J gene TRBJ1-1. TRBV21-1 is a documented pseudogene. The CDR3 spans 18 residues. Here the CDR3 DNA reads TGTGCCAGCAGCAAAGGGGAGGGGGGTAGGTCCATGAACACTGAAGCTTTCTTT. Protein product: CASSKGEGGRSMNTEAFF.

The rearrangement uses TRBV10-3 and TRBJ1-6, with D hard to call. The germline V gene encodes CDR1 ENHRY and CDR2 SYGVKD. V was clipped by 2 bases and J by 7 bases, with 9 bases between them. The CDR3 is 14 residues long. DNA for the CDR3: TGTGCCATCAGTGAGGGAGGGTTGAATTCACCCCTCCACTTT. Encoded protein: CAISEGGLNSPLHF.

The CDR3 DNA is TGTGCCAGTAGTGGCCGGGACAGGGGTTATAGCAATCAGCCCCAGCATTTT. Translated: CASSGRDRGYSNQPQHF. This chain joins TRBV19 and TRBJ1-5, with TRBD1 matching over 10 bases. The V gene end was trimmed by 5 bases and the J gene end by 0 bases; junction bases not matched to a gene: 7. This CDR3 is built from 17 residues. The V gene's germline CDR1 is LNHDA and CDR2 SQIVND (reference sequence).

CDR3 sequence (DNA): TGTGCCAGCAGCTTAGGGGGACAGGGGTACTCCTACGAGCAGTACTTC. This translates into CASSLGGQGYSYEQYF. This rearrangement joins TRBV7-9 to TRBJ2-7; TRBD1 matches 10 bases. Germline CDR1 reads SEHNR; CDR2 reads FQNEAQ (reference sequence). The ends lost 1 base at V and 0 bases at J; junction bases unmatched: 3. The CDR3 sequence is 16 residues long.

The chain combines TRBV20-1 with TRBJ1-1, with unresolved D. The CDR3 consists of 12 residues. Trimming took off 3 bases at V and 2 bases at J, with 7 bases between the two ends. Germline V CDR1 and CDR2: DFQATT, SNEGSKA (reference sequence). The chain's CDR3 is CSASSPNTEAFF. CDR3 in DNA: TGCAGTGCTAGTTCCCCTAACACTGAAGCTTTCTTT.

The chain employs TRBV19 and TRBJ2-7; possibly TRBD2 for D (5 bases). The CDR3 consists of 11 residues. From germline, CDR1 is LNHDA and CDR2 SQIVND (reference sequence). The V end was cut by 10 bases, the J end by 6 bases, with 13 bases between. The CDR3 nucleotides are TGTGCCACGTCGAGAGGGTTCGAGCAGTACTTC. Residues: CATSRGFEQYF.

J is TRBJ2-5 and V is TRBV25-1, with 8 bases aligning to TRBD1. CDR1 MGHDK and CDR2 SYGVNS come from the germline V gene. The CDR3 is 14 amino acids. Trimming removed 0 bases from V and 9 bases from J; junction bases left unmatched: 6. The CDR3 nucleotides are TGTGCCAGCAGTGAATATGACAGGGGTGGGTCCCAGTACTTC. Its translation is CASSEYDRGGSQYF.

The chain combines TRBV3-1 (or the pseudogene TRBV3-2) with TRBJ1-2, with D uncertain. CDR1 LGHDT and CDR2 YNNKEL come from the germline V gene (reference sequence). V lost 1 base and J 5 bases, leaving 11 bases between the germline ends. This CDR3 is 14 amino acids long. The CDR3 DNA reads TGTGCCAGCAGCCAAGGCTACAGAGGGTATGGCTACACCTTC. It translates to CASSQGYRGYGYTF.

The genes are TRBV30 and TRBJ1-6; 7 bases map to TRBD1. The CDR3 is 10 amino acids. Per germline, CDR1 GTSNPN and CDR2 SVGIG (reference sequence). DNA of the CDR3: TGTGAAGGGGGCCGGTCACCCCTCCACTTT. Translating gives CEGGRSPLHF. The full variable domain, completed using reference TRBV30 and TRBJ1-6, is SQTIHQWPATLVQPVGSPLSLECTVEGTSNPNLYWYRQAAGRGLQLLFYSVGIGQISSEVPQNLSASRPQDRQFILSSKKLLLSDSGFYLCEGGRSPLHFGNGTRLTVT.

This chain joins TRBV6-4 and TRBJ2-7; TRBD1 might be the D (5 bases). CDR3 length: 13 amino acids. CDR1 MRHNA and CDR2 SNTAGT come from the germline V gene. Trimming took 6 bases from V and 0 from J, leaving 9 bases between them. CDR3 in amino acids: CASRARDSYEQYF. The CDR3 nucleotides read TGTGCCAGCAGAGCCAGGGACTCCTACGAGCAGTACTTC.

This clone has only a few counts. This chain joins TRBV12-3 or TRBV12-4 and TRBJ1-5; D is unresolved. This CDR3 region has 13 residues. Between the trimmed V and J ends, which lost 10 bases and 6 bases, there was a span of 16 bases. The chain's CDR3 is CATATGNLQPQHF. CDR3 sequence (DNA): TGTGCCACCGCAACCGGGAACCTTCAGCCCCAGCATTTT.

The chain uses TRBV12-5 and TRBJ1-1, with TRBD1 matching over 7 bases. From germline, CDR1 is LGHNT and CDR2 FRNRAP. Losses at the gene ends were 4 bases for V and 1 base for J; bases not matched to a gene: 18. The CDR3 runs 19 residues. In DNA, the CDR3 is TGTGCTAGTGGTTCCTCCGAAAAGAGACAGGGAAGGGGGAACACTGAAGCTTTCTTT. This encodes CASGSSEKRQGRGNTEAFF.

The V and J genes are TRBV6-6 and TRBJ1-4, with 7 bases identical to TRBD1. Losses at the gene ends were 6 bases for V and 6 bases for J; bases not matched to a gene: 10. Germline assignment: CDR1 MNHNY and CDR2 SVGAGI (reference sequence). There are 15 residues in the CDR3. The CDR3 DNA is TGTGCCAGCAGCCACCAGGGGGTAGGGGATGAAAAACTGTTTTTT. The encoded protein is CASSHQGVGDEKLFF.

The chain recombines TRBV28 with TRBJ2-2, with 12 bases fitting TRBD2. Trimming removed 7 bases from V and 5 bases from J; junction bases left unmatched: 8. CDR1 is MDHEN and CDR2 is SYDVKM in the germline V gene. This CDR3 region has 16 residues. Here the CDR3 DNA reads TGTGCCAGCACAGGACTAGCGGGGCGACGAACCGGGGAGCTGTTTTTT. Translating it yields CASTGLAGRRTGELFF.

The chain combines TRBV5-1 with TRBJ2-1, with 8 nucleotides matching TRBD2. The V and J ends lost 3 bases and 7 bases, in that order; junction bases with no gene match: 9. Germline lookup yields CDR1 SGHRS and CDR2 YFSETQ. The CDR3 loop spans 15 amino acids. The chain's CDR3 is CASSSSGTSVNEQFF. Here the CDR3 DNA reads TGCGCCAGCAGCTCCTCCGGGACTAGTGTTAATGAGCAGTTCTTC.

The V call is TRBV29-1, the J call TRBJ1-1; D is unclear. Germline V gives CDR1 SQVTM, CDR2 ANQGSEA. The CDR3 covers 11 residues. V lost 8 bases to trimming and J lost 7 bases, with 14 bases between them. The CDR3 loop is CSPDKPFEAFF. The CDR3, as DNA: TGCAGCCCAGATAAACCCTTTGAAGCTTTCTTT.

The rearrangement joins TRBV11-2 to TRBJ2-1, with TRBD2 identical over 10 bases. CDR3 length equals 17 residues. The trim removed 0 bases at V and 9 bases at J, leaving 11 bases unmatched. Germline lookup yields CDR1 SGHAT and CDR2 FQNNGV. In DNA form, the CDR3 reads TGTGCCAGCAGCTTAGAAGGTTTGGCTAGCGGGAGTGGTGAGCAGTTCTTC. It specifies CASSLEGLASGSGEQFF.